The T cell receptor beta chain described here comes from a study of T cell clones after liver transplantation. Study-level background: Tolerant meant at least one year fully off immunosuppression without liver enzymes above twice normal. Blood was drawn pre-transplant, before withdrawal, and after full or failed withdrawal.

A remark on this clone: As yet, its antigen is unknown.

Study conclusions and caveats: The donor-reactive repertoire was only partly measurable in two subjects, lacking donor cells.

Germline CDR1 GTSNPN, CDR2 SVGIG (reference sequence). Unmatched junction bases numbered 2, after V lost 3 bases and J lost 0 bases. CDR3 size: 14 residues. Some clones are missing from TCRdb's copy, which holds only in-frame ones; the method was immunoSEQ multiplex PCR. The repertoire holds roughly 80,000 clones, roughly four fifths seen once, with under 0.6% in the top ten. This chain joins TRBV30 and TRBJ1-2, with 9 positions matching TRBD1. The clonotype was recovered from a human patient who received a liver transplant. Certain T cells may be donor cells from the graft. This material consisted of CD4+ T cells from blood, taken approximately 45 months after liver transplant. This CDR3 is CAWRRQGANYGYTF. DNA for the CDR3: TGTGCCTGGAGGAGACAGGGGGCTAACTATGGCTACACCTTC.